Below are 27 T cell receptor beta chains sequenced from a single sample in a study of blood T cells in healthy people across ages. Together with a sample-barcoded 5' primer, a J-beta primer mix was included in a second PCR lasting about 7 to 11 cycles. One entry per CDR3 protein, called by TCRdb with MiXCR from the 5' RACE reads. The sample lists some 1.4 million distinct CDR3 sequences, approximately 40% seen once, with roughly 7.9% in the top ten. The sample was blood. Source of these receptors: a woman in her late teens or twenties in good health.

As for this clonotype: This CDR3 fails to terminate in the conserved phenylalanine or tryptophan, so it likely reflects a read error. The chain combines TRBV5-6 with TRBJ1-2; TRBD1 is a possible D gene (6 bases). Germline CDR1 is SGHDT and CDR2 is YYEEEE. CDR3 length: 13 amino acids. V lost 5 bases and J lost 3, with 11 bases in between. The DNA for the CDR3 is TGTGCCAGCAGGATGAAGGGGGACTATGGCTACACCATC. Amino acid sequence: CASRMKGDYGYTI.

This clonotype was seen a handful of times. The chain uses TRBV6-6 and TRBJ1-5; D ambiguous. The V end lost 1 base, the J end lost 10 bases, and 14 bases lay between the germline ends. The CDR3 is made up of 14 amino acids. The V gene's germline CDR1 is MNHNY and CDR2 SVGAGI (reference sequence). The CDR3 nucleotides read TGTGCCAGCAGTTACTGGCAGAACGGGAGACCCCAGCATTTT. This encodes CASSYWQNGRPQHF.

The chain combines TRBV3-1 with TRBJ2-7; TRBD1 is a possible D gene (6 bases). Germline V gene data show CDR1 as LGHDT and CDR2 as YNNKEL (reference sequence). This CDR3 has 15 residues. The V end was cut by 0 bases, the J end by 6 bases, with 15 bases between. CDR3 in DNA: TGTGCCAGCAGCCAAGACAGGACAGCGAGGGGCGAGCAGTACTTC. Protein product: CASSQDRTARGEQYF.

This clonotype has just a few counts. The chain employs TRBV4-1 and TRBJ2-3; D is perhaps TRBD1 (6 bases). Germline V gene lookup returns CDR1 MGHRA and CDR2 YSYEKL. V lost 0 bases and J lost 2, with 9 bases in between. The CDR3 runs to 15 residues. The CDR3 bases are TGCGCCAGCAGCCAAGATAACAGGGACACAGATACGCAGTATTTT. It is translated as CASSQDNRDTDTQYF.

The J gene is TRBJ2-3, the V gene TRBV27, with D maybe TRBD1 (6 bases). This CDR3 is 17 amino acids long. CDR1 and CDR2 from the germline V gene are MNHEY and SMNVEV (reference sequence). Trimming stripped 2 bases from V and 7 bases from J, with 22 bases between. The DNA for the CDR3 is TGTGCCAGCAGTTTACTCCTCCCAACTCGACAGGACAATACGCAGTATTTT. Translated: CASSLLLPTRQDNTQYF.

The table lists this clonotype with a few counts. The chain employs TRBV14 and TRBJ2-5, with D unclear. Germline loops: CDR1 SGHDN, CDR2 FVKESK. Trimming left V 0 bases short and J 7 bases short, with 6 bases between. The CDR3 runs 12 residues. The CDR3 coding sequence is TGTGCCAGCAGCCAAGAATATGGGACCCAGTACTTC. It specifies CASSQEYGTQYF.

This clonotype was detected only a few times. The chain couples TRBV20-1 to TRBJ1-4; D is unclear. Trimming cost V 0 bases and J 6 bases, with 8 bases left between them. The CDR3 runs 13 residues. Germline CDR1 DFQATT, CDR2 SNEGSKA (reference sequence). DNA for the CDR3: TGCAGTGCTAGAGACCACAGCGATGAAAAACTGTTTTTT. Translation gives CSARDHSDEKLFF.

The sample holds a few counts of this clonotype. The chain couples TRBV29-1 to TRBJ2-3; D possibly matches TRBD1 or TRBD2 (5 bases each). The V end lost 7 bases, the J end lost 0 bases, and 17 bases lay between the germline ends. CDR3 length equals 15 residues. Germline V CDR1 and CDR2: SQVTM, ANQGSEA. The CDR3 here is CSGVGTRQSTDTQYF. In DNA form, the CDR3 reads TGCAGCGGGGTTGGGACGCGCCAAAGCACAGATACGCAGTATTTT.

This chain uses TRBV5-6 with TRBJ2-1; TRBD1 aligns across 8 bases. The junction had 6 bases not matched to a gene; V was cut back by 6 bases and J by 4 bases. CDR3 length: 14 amino acids. Germline lookup yields CDR1 SGHDT and CDR2 YYEEEE. Here the CDR3 reads CASIRQGKYNEQFF. The CDR3 nucleotides are TGTGCCAGCATCCGACAGGGGAAGTACAATGAGCAGTTCTTC.

The V gene is TRBV29-1, the J gene TRBJ1-2; 9 bases agree with TRBD1. Germline V gene lookup returns CDR1 SQVTM and CDR2 ANQGSEA. The CDR3 covers 13 residues. V lost 5 bases, J lost 8 bases, and 9 bases stayed unmatched. For the CDR3, the DNA is TGCAGCGTTCCGGGACAGGGCGAGTCCGGCTACACCTTC. Protein product: CSVPGQGESGYTF. The full variable domain, in which reference TRBV29-1 and TRBJ1-2 provide the parts outside the CDR3, is SAVISQKPSRDICQRGTSLTIQCQVDSQVTMMFWYRQQPGQSLTLIATANQGSEATYESGFVIDKFPISRPNLTFSTLTVSNMSPEDSSIYLCSVPGQGESGYTFGSGTRLTVV.

V gene TRBV4-1 combines with J gene TRBJ2-3, with D unresolved. CDR1 is MGHRA and CDR2 is YSYEKL in the germline V gene. The CDR3 covers 14 residues. V was clipped by 1 base and J by 2 bases, with 7 bases between them. CDR3 bases: TGCGCCAGCAGCCAAGGGACGGTCACAGATACGCAGTATTTT. This sequence encodes CASSQGTVTDTQYF.

V and J are TRBV3-1 and TRBJ2-5; TRBD1 aligns across 8 bases. The germline gives CDR1 LGHDT, CDR2 YNNKEL (reference sequence). The trim removed 7 bases at V and 4 bases at J, leaving 11 bases unmatched. This CDR3 spans 15 amino acids. The CDR3 DNA sequence: TGTGCCAGCACCCTAGGGACAGGAGGAGGAGAGACCCAGTACTTC. Translated: CASTLGTGGGETQYF.

Ten or more counts support this clonotype. The chain joins TRBV20-1 to TRBJ1-2; maybe TRBD1 (6 bases). The V gene lost 5 bases and the J gene lost 4 bases, with 14 bases spanning the gap. Germline values: CDR1 DFQATT, CDR2 SNEGSKA (reference sequence). This CDR3 region has 13 residues. The CDR3 region is CSADLQGTYGYTF. The CDR3 DNA reads as TGCAGTGCTGATCTACAGGGCACCTATGGCTACACCTTC.

This chain connects TRBV24-1 to TRBJ1-5; D is undetermined. The V gene lost 2 bases and the J gene lost 0 bases, with 7 bases spanning the gap. The V gene's germline CDR1 is KGHDR and CDR2 SFDVKD. The length of the CDR3 is 15 residues. DNA of the CDR3: TGTGCCACCAGTGATTCCAGCCATAGCAATCAGCCCCAGCATTTT. Protein: CATSDSSHSNQPQHF.

This clonotype was seen more than once but under ten times. The chain is built from TRBV10-3 and TRBJ2-7; D might be TRBD1 (7 bases). The length of the CDR3 is 15 residues. The germline V gene encodes CDR1 ENHRY and CDR2 SYGVKD. V lost 10 bases and J lost 0, with 19 bases in between. This CDR3 reads CATHEEGAPSYEQYF. The CDR3 DNA follows: TGTGCCACCCATGAGGAGGGGGCCCCCTCCTACGAGCAGTACTTC.

This chain connects TRBV7-9 to TRBJ1-1, with D perhaps matching TRBD1 (5 bases). The CDR3 sequence is 14 residues long. V was shortened by 2 bases and J by 1 base, with 8 bases between the two germline ends. The V gene's germline CDR1 is SEHNR and CDR2 FQNEAQ (reference sequence). The CDR3 spells CASSLKGENTEAFF. The CDR3 bases are TGTGCCAGCAGCTTAAAAGGGGAGAACACTGAAGCTTTCTTT.

This chain uses TRBV12-3 or TRBV12-4 with TRBJ2-7; 9 bases are a match to TRBD1. There are 16 residues in the CDR3. Losses at the gene ends were 0 bases for V and 6 bases for J; bases not matched to a gene: 9. The CDR3 DNA reads TGTGCCAGCAGTTTAGCCACGGACAGGGGATCTGGCGAGCAGTACTTC. It codes for CASSLATDRGSGEQYF.

This chain links TRBV10-1 with TRBJ2-3; 7 bases are shared with TRBD2. V lost 6 bases to trimming and J lost 11 bases; unmatched junction nucleotides: 5. CDR3 length: 11 residues. Germline assignment: CDR1 WNHNN and CDR2 SYGVQD (reference sequence). This chain's CDR3 is CASSLGTKQYF. DNA for the CDR3: TGCGCCAGCAGCCTCGGGACTAAGCAGTATTTT.

In its sample, this clonotype was seen a few times. This chain connects TRBV20-1 to TRBJ2-1; 7 bases are shared with TRBD2. CDR1 and CDR2 (germline): DFQATT, SNEGSKA (reference sequence). The V and J ends lost 0 bases and 9 bases, in that order; junction bases with no gene match: 8. CDR3 length: 14 residues. The CDR3 loop reads CSARDGGRIGEQFF. CDR3 in DNA: TGCAGTGCTAGAGACGGCGGGAGAATCGGTGAGCAGTTCTTC.

This clonotype was seen only a few times. The chain recombines TRBV20-1 with TRBJ2-1, with 10 bases lining up with TRBD1. Germline V CDR1 and CDR2: DFQATT, SNEGSKA (reference sequence). CDR3 size: 16 residues. V lost 0 bases, J lost 10 bases, and 12 bases stayed unmatched. The CDR3 region has the DNA TGCAGTGCTAGAGATGGGTTGCGACAGGGGGCCGGGGAGCAGTTCTTC. This codes for CSARDGLRQGAGEQFF.

The sample holds many counts of this clonotype. The chain uses TRBV12-3 or TRBV12-4 and TRBJ2-3; possibly TRBD2 for D (5 bases). The CDR3 contains 13 residues. With 8 bases removed from V and 2 bases from J, the gap between germline ends came to 11 bases. The CDR3 region has the DNA TGTGCCAGCTATCGGGATTACACAGATACGCAGTATTTT. It codes for CASYRDYTDTQYF.

This clonotype occurred a few times. The chain joins TRBV6-6 to TRBJ2-1; maybe TRBD1 (6 bases). V was trimmed by 2 bases and J by 7 bases, leaving 15 bases between them. Germline values: CDR1 MNHNY, CDR2 SVGAGI (reference sequence). There are 15 residues in the CDR3. The CDR3 loop reads CASSYGGPGRNEQFF. The CDR3 DNA reads TGTGCCAGCAGTTACGGGGGCCCTGGTCGGAATGAGCAGTTCTTC.

V gene TRBV7-8 combines with J gene TRBJ2-7; TRBD2 is a possible D gene (6 bases). CDR3 size: 17 residues. V dropped 5 bases and J dropped 3 bases, with 23 bases sitting between them. Germline V lookup: CDR1 SGHVS, CDR2 FQNEAQ. In DNA, the CDR3 is TGTGCCAGCAGCCCCAAGAGAGGCGGGACTCGGCTCTACGAGCAGTACTTC. Protein: CASSPKRGGTRLYEQYF.

Ten or more counts support this clonotype. The rearrangement uses TRBV10-3 and TRBJ2-5; TRBD2 matches at 10 bases. The V segment lost 4 bases and the J segment 3 bases; nucleotides outside the gene matches: 5. This CDR3 is built from 15 residues. The germline V gene encodes CDR1 ENHRY and CDR2 SYGVKD. The CDR3 DNA sequence: TGTGCCATCAGTGCTCGGACTAGCGGTGAAGAGACCCAGTACTTC. This translates into CAISARTSGEETQYF.

The chain combines TRBV7-8 with TRBJ2-1; TRBD2 matches at 9 bases. In germline, CDR1 is SGHVS, CDR2 FQNEAQ. The junction had 9 bases not matched to a gene; V was cut back by 1 base and J by 8 bases. CDR3 length: 16 amino acids. The CDR3 protein is CASSLVVAGVSYEQFF. In nucleotides, the CDR3 is TGTGCCAGCAGCTTAGTTGTAGCGGGAGTCAGCTATGAGCAGTTCTTC.

V is TRBV2 and J is TRBJ2-5; 8 bases are a match to TRBD2. Per germline, CDR1 SNHLY and CDR2 FYNNEI. J gave up 1 base and V 8 bases, and 6 bases lay outside the gene matches. The CDR3 loop spans 14 amino acids. This CDR3 is CASGASGFQETQYF. In nucleotides, the CDR3 is TGTGCCAGCGGGGCTAGCGGGTTCCAAGAGACCCAGTACTTC. Looking up the rest from reference TRBV2 and TRBJ2-5 gives the full variable domain: EPEVTQTPSHQVTQMGQEVILRCVPISNHLYFYWYRQILGQKVEFLVSFYNNEISEKSEIFDDQFSVERPDGSNFTLKIRSTKLEDSAMYFCASGASGFQETQYFGPGTRLLVL.

The CDR3 sequence: CASRDRGGATEAFF. CDR3 bases: TGCGCCAGCCGGGACAGGGGGGGAGCGACTGAAGCTTTCTTT. The V and J genes are TRBV5-1 and TRBJ1-1; 11 positions match TRBD1. The CDR3 runs to 14 residues. CDR1 is SGHRS, CDR2 YFSETQ, per germline. V lost 7 bases to trimming and J lost 5 bases; unmatched junction nucleotides: 7.